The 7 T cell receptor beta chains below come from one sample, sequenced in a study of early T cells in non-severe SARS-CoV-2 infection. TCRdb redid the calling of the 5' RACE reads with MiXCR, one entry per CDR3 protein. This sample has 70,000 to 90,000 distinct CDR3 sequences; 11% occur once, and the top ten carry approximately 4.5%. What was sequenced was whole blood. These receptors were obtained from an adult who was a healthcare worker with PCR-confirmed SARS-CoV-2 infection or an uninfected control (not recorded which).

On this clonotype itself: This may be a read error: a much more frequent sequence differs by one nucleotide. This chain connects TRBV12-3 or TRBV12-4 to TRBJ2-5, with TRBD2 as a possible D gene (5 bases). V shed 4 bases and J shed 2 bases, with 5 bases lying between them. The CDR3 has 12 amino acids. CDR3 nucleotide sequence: TGTGCCAGCAGTTGGGAGCAAGAGACCCAGTACTTC. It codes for CASSWEQETQYF.

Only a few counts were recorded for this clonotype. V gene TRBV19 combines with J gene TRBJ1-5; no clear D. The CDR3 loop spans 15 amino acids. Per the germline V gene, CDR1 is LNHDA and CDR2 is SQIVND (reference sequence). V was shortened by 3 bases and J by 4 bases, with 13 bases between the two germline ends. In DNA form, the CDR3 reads TGTGCCAGTAGTATTGTTGAATTACTAAATCAGCCCCAGCATTTT. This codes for CASSIVELLNQPQHF.

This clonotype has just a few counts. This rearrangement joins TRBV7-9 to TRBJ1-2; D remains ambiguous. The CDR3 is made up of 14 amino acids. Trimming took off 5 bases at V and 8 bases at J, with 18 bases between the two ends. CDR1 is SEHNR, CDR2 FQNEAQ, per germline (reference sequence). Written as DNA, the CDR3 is TGTGCCAGCAGCGACTTGAAATGGGGTCCCGGCTACACCTTC. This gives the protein CASSDLKWGPGYTF. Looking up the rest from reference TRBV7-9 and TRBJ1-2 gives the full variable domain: DTGVSQNPRHKITKRGQNVTFRCDPISEHNRLYWYRQTLGQGPEFLTYFQNEAQLEKSRLLSDRFSAERPKGSFSTLEIQRTEQGDSAMYLCASSDLKWGPGYTFGSGTRLTVV.

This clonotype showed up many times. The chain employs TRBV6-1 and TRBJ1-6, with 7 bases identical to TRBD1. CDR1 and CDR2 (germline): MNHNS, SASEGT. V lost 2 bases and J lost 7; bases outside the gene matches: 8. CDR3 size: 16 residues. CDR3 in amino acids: CASSELAAGGNSPLHF. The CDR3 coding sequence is TGTGCCAGCAGTGAACTAGCGGCAGGGGGGAATTCACCCCTCCACTTT.

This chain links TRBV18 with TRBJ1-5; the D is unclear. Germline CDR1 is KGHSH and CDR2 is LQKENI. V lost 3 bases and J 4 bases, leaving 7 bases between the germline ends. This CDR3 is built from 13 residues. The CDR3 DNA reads TGTGCCAGCTCACCCGACCATAATCAGCCCCAGCATTTT. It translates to CASSPDHNQPQHF.

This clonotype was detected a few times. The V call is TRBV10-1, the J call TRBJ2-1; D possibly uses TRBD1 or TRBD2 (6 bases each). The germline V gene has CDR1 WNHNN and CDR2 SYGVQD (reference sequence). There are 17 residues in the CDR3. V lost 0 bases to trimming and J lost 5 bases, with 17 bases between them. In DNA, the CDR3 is TGCGCCAGCAGTGAGTCGACTCCCGGGGGCCGAGACAATGAGCAGTTCTTC. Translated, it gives CASSESTPGGRDNEQFF.

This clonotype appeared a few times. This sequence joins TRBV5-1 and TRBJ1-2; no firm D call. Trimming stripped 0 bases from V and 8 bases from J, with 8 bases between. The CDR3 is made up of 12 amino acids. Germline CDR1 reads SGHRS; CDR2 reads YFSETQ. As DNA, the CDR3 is TGCGCCAGCAGCTTGGAAGGTTGGGGCTACACCTTC. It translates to CASSLEGWGYTF.